A single sample is the source of the 18 T cell receptor beta chains below, sequenced in a study of vaccination effects on CD4 cells after COVID-19. CD4+ T cells specific for antigen were expanded with viral peptide pools by the ViraFEST assay before sequencing. Following 10 days of culture, CD4+ T cells were isolated. Vaccination of participants consisted of two doses of either the BNT162b2 or mRNA-1273 vaccine. Antigens for these TCRs are unknown. This table comes from immunoSEQ multiplex PCR, and its TCRdb copy is limited to in-frame clones, with some not included. This sample has approximately 78,000 clones, with approximately 80% found just once. The sequenced sample was CD4+ T cells from PBMCs cultured with HCoV-229E spike peptides, obtained after COVID-19 vaccination. These receptors were obtained from a human donor who received a COVID-19 vaccine.

V gene TRBV5-1 combines with J gene TRBJ2-5; no reliable D call. The germline V gene has CDR1 SGHRS and CDR2 YFSETQ. V was pared by 0 bases and J by 5 bases, with 8 bases between. The CDR3 totals 13 residues. CDR3 bases: TGCGCCAGCAGCTTGGCGTCCAGGGAGACCCAGTACTTC. Its protein product is CASSLASRETQYF.

V usage is TRBV7-3 and J usage is TRBJ2-7; D may correspond to TRBD1 or TRBD2 (6 bases each). V was shortened by 2 bases and J by 3 bases, with 14 bases between the two germline ends. CDR1 and CDR2 (germline): SGHTA, FQGTGA. The CDR3 is 15 residues long. CDR3 loop: CASSLCGGRGYEQYV. The CDR3 DNA reads as TGTGCCAGCAGCTTATGTGGGGGGCGAGGCTACGAGCAGTACGTC.

The CDR3 sequence is CASSPPRNSNQPQHF. CDR3 bases: TGTGCCAGCAGTCCCCCGAGGAATAGCAATCAGCCCCAGCATTTT. The chain combines TRBV28 with TRBJ1-5; D not resolved. V lost 5 bases, J lost 0 bases, and 11 bases lay in between. This CDR3 is built from 15 residues. Germline V CDR1 and CDR2: MDHEN, SYDVKM.

The rearrangement links TRBV4-1 to TRBJ2-1; maybe TRBD1 (6 bases). From germline, CDR1 is MGHRA and CDR2 YSYEKL. V was clipped by 2 bases and J by 4 bases, with 21 bases between them. The CDR3 consists of 18 residues. CDR3 nucleotide sequence: TGCGCCAGCAGCCAAAATCGCGTCAGAGGACAGCTTTACAATGAGCAGTTCTTC. Its protein is CASSQNRVRGQLYNEQFF.

This clone appeared a few times. The chain combines TRBV9 with TRBJ2-2; D remains unclear. The germline V gene has CDR1 SGDLS and CDR2 YYNGEE. Trimming cost V 1 base and J 5 bases, with 15 bases left between them. CDR3 size: 16 residues. The CDR3 bases are TGTGCCAGCAGCGTATTTATCACCGACGCAACCGGGGAGCTGTTTTTT. This codes for CASSVFITDATGELFF. The full variable domain, in which reference TRBV9 and TRBJ2-2 provide the parts outside the CDR3, is DSGVTQTPKHLITATGQRVTLRCSPRSGDLSVYWYQQSLDQGLQFLIQYYNGEERAKGNILERFSAQQFPDLHSELNLSSLELGDSALYFCASSVFITDATGELFFGEGSRLTVL.

As DNA, the CDR3 is TGTGCCAGCAGCAAGCGGTTCACAGATACGCAGTATTTT. This codes for CASSKRFTDTQYF. The chain couples TRBV27 to TRBJ2-3, with D perhaps TRBD2 (5 bases). V was cut by 6 bases and J by 2 bases, with 9 bases left in between. The germline CDR1 and CDR2 sequences are MNHEY and SMNVEV (reference sequence). The CDR3 is 13 residues long.

The gene calls are TRBV3-1 (or the pseudogene TRBV3-2) and TRBJ1-6, with D perhaps TRBD1 (5 bases). Deletions cut 1 base from V and 7 bases from J, with 14 bases between. Germline V gives CDR1 LGHDT, CDR2 YNNKEL (reference sequence). The CDR3 loop spans 16 amino acids. The CDR3 sequence: CASSQGGAGLNSPLHF. As DNA, the CDR3 is TGTGCCAGCAGCCAAGGCGGAGCAGGGCTCAATTCACCCCTCCACTTT.

The CDR3 DNA sequence: TGTGCCAGCAGCTTAGTGGGACACCTCAATCAGCCCCAGCATTTT. It yields the protein CASSLVGHLNQPQHF. This chain connects TRBV7-2 to TRBJ1-5, with a possible D match to TRBD1 (6 bases). Trimming removed 1 base from V and 3 bases from J, with 10 bases in between. CDR3 length equals 15 residues. Germline V gene data show CDR1 as SGHTA and CDR2 as FQGNSA.

As DNA, the CDR3 is TGCGCCAGCAGCTTCCAGGGTCCAGATACGCAGTATTTT. Residues: CASSFQGPDTQYF. The J gene is TRBJ2-3, the V gene TRBV5-1, with a tentative D call TRBD1 (5 bases). V was shortened by 2 bases and J by 4 bases, with 8 bases between the two germline ends. CDR1 SGHRS and CDR2 YFSETQ come from the germline V gene. The CDR3 contains 13 residues. Looking up the rest from reference TRBV5-1 and TRBJ2-3 gives the full variable domain: KAGVTQTPRYLIKTRGQQVTLSCSPISGHRSVSWYQQTPGQGLQFLFEYFSETQRNKGNFPGRFSGRQFSNSRSEMNVSTLELGDSALYLCASSFQGPDTQYFGPGTRLTVL.

This clone has a single count. This chain links TRBV6-5 with TRBJ2-5, with D tentatively TRBD1 (6 bases). Germline CDR1 reads MNHEY; CDR2 reads SVGAGI. CDR3 length equals 13 residues. The V end was cut by 2 bases, the J end by 7 bases, with 11 bases between. The CDR3 DNA reads TGTGCCAGCAGTTACCCAGGGGAAGCGACCCAGTACTTC. Encoded protein: CASSYPGEATQYF.

The chain has TRBV6-1 and TRBJ2-3; maybe TRBD2 (6 bases). Germline assignment: CDR1 MNHNS and CDR2 SASEGT. Deletions cut 2 bases from V and 4 bases from J, with 10 bases between. CDR3 length: 14 residues. The CDR3 reads CASSEQPGADTQYF. The CDR3 bases are TGTGCCAGCAGTGAACAACCGGGAGCAGATACGCAGTATTTT.

This clone was picked up one time. The gene calls are TRBV24-1 and TRBJ2-5, with 7 bases matching TRBD1. From germline, CDR1 is KGHDR and CDR2 SFDVKD. CDR3 length: 15 residues. The ends lost 4 bases at V and 2 bases at J; junction bases unmatched: 6. The CDR3 here is CATSDQMTGQETQYF. As DNA, the CDR3 is TGTGCCACCAGTGACCAGATGACAGGGCAAGAGACCCAGTACTTC.

The chain is built from TRBV3-1 (or the pseudogene TRBV3-2) and TRBJ2-1, with TRBD2 identical over 10 bases. The V gene's germline CDR1 is LGHDT and CDR2 YNNKEL (reference sequence). This CDR3 has 16 amino acids. V lost 2 bases and J lost 1; bases outside the gene matches: 2. CDR3 in DNA: TGTGCCAGCAGCCAACATAGCGGGGGGTCCTACAATGAGCAGTTCTTC. This codes for CASSQHSGGSYNEQFF.

This clone came up a few times. This rearrangement joins TRBV3-1 (or the pseudogene TRBV3-2) to TRBJ2-4, with 10 bases fitting TRBD2. Looked up from germline, CDR1 is LGHDT and CDR2 is YNNKEL (reference sequence). The CDR3 consists of 13 residues. V lost 0 bases to trimming and J lost 15 bases; unmatched junction nucleotides: 5. CDR3 sequence reads: CASSQEPSGRAYF. In nucleotides, the CDR3 is TGTGCCAGCAGCCAAGAACCAAGCGGGAGGGCGTACTTC.

CDR3 amino acids: CSVGGPMNTEAFF. The CDR3 nucleotides are TGCAGCGTTGGGGGCCCCATGAACACTGAAGCTTTCTTT. The V gene is TRBV29-1, the J gene TRBJ1-1; TRBD1 is a possible D gene (5 bases). Trimming stripped 4 bases from V and 0 bases from J, with 9 bases between. The CDR3 loop spans 13 amino acids. Germline CDR1 is SQVTM and CDR2 is ANQGSEA.

The CDR3: CASSFTGDTEAFF. CDR3 DNA: TGTGCCAGCAGCTTTACAGGGGACACTGAAGCTTTCTTT. The rearrangement joins TRBV7-3 to TRBJ1-1; 7 bases are shared with TRBD1. The junction had 1 base not matched to a gene; V was cut back by 3 bases and J by 3 bases. Germline V gene data show CDR1 as SGHTA and CDR2 as FQGTGA. The CDR3 runs 13 residues. The complete variable domain, with remaining parts taken from reference TRBV7-3 and TRBJ1-1, reads GAGVSQTPSNKVTEKGKYVELRCDPISGHTALYWYRQSLGQGPEFLIYFQGTGAADDSGLPNDRFFAVRPEGSVSTLKIQRTERGDSAVYLCASSFTGDTEAFFGQGTRLTVV.

This chain uses TRBV27 with TRBJ1-5; D gene ambiguous. The V end was cut by 2 bases, the J end by 10 bases, with 15 bases between. This CDR3 is 14 amino acids long. CDR1 MNHEY and CDR2 SMNVEV come from the germline V gene (reference sequence). The DNA for the CDR3 is TGTGCCAGCAGTTTAGTACAGACAATCAGACCCCAGCATTTT. Its protein is CASSLVQTIRPQHF.

V is TRBV11-2 and J is TRBJ1-6; perhaps TRBD1 as D (5 bases). The CDR3 totals 15 residues. Germline V gene lookup returns CDR1 SGHAT and CDR2 FQNNGV. Trimming shortened V by 3 bases and J by 3 bases, and 9 bases separated the two germline ends. The CDR3 DNA reads TGTGCCAGCAGCTTTGACAGAATCTATAATTCACCCCTCCACTTT. Its translation is CASSFDRIYNSPLHF.